This T cell receptor (beta chain) was recorded in a study of T-cell memory formation after mild COVID-19 (dated by TCRdb to the early 2020s). Looking at the study overall: TCR sequence clusters from the two donors were largely donor specific. T-cell clones expanding and contracting after mild COVID-19 in a couple of donors were tracked by longitudinal TCRalpha and TCRbeta repertoire sequencing. Two young, previously healthy adult volunteers, one female and one male, were included in the cohort.

The table lists this clonotype with a count of one. What antigen it recognizes has not been identified. Base-call qualities are not available, and no considerably larger clone is one nucleotide away. Ends trimmed: V by 5 bases, J by 2 bases; bases unmatched to a gene: 5. From the germline V gene, CDR1 is SGHTA and CDR2 is FQGNSA. Inclusive of the bounding cysteine and phenylalanine, the CDR3 is 16 residues long. The kept DNA is CDR3 alone, 48 bases in frame from the first base. The instrument was an Illumina NovaSeq 6000. TCRalpha and TCRbeta cDNA libraries were constructed by 5'RACE with constant-segment primers, with sample barcodes and unique molecular identifiers being introduced. RNA was extracted from every sample with Trizol reagent. Libraries were amplified in two PCR steps, with a second sample barcode and Illumina TruSeq adapters added in the second step. Sequencing of the libraries was done on an Illumina NovaSeq, producing 2 x 150 bp paired-end reads. In the original analysis: With migec v1.2.7, reads were demultiplexed and then collapsed into UMI-guided consensus sequences. Using mixcr v2.1.11, the UMI consensuses were aligned to TRA and TRB V and J templates and assembled into clonotypes. A clonotype was counted as expanded or contracted only if both edgeR and NoisET called the change significant, with noise models trained on biological replicates. For edgeR calls, a false discovery rate-adjusted p below 0.01 and a log2 fold-change threshold of 1 were applied. As an exploratory analysis of dynamics, max-normalized trajectories of the 1000 most abundant clonotypes were examined with PCA combined with hierarchical clustering. The CD4 or CD8 phenotype of responding clones was assigned using the separately sequenced CD4+ and CD8+ repertoires. The public reads were run again by TCRdb, first through fastp at Q25 and then through MiXCR, and only productive beta chains were kept. Every CDR3 protein is listed once, alongside the most common genes and DNA of its rows. These V and J calls are TCRdb output, not the study's own analysis. This sample lists roughly 200,000 distinct CDR3 sequences; 15% to 20% were detected once. Approximately 2% of the sample rests with the top ten.

The research as a whole found: Only a couple of mild cases were covered by the study, and larger cohorts that include severe cases with pre-infection samples were considered necessary. Contracting CD4+ clones turned up mainly in the CM and EM memory subsets, whereas EMRA was where CD8+ clones were enriched. Some responding clones were detected in pre-infection memory, suggesting pre-existing cross-reactive memory T cells joined the SARS-CoV-2 response. Balanced CD4/CD8 phenotypes were observed for clones contracting from day 15 to 85, whereas a bias towards CD4+ was observed for a second wave of clones expanding from day 15 to 37. Whether the second-wave clones peaking on day 37 were SARS-CoV-2 specific was not confirmed.

Ficoll-Paque density gradient centrifugation was the method used to isolate PBMCs. Sequenced material: PBMCs or a T cell subset sorted from them (not recorded which). The chain couples TRBV7-2 to TRBJ2-7; 14 bases in the junction line up with TRBD2. This clonotype was sampled from an adult woman who had mild COVID-19 (a few samples of this study predate the infection). The sample titles of this study are shuffled in the database, so cell type and time point are left out; the donor was told from shared clones. The CDR3 loop reads CASSHGTSGSPYEQYF. The DNA reads as follows: TGTGCCAGCAGCCACGGGACTAGCGGGAGCCCCTACGAGCAGTACTTC.